These 21 T cell receptor beta chains originate from one sample sequenced in a study of human T cells and chemical hapten exposure. TCRdb recomputed calls from the RACE reads with MiXCR, one row per CDR3 protein. The sample shows 60,000 to 80,000 distinct CDR3 sequences, 30% to 35% of them seen only once. This sample's time point: patch test 1, 2 weeks after DPC sensitization. Stated treatment: therapeutic diphenylcyclopropenone sensitization with weekly scalp DPC. The source was whole blood, collected in connection with sensitization to the hapten diphenylcyclopropenone (DPC). These receptors originate from a man in his forties with alopecia areata. Some clones in this sample may be carry-over from other donors' samples.

V usage is TRBV11-1 and J usage is TRBJ1-1; D is unresolved. V shed 10 bases and J shed 5 bases, with 17 bases lying between them. Per the germline V gene, CDR1 is SGHAT and CDR2 is FQDESV (reference sequence). CDR3 length: 13 residues. The CDR3 DNA follows: TGTGCCACGCGACGAGACCCAAGGACTGAAGCTTTCTTT. Its translation is CATRRDPRTEAFF. Based on the CDR3 plus reference TRBV11-1 and TRBJ1-1, the full variable domain is EAEVAQSPRYKITEKSQAVAFWCDPISGHATLYWYRQILGQGPELLVQFQDESVVDDSQLPKDRFSAERLKGVDSTLKIQPAELGDSAMYLCATRRDPRTEAFFGQGTRLTVV.

The chain combines TRBV6-5 with TRBJ2-7; maybe TRBD1 (6 bases). The CDR3 extends over 14 amino acids. Germline-derived CDR1 and CDR2 are MNHEY and SVGAGI. The V end lost 3 bases, the J end lost 4 bases, and 13 bases lay between the germline ends. CDR3 sequence: CASSYTGSRYEQYF. As DNA, the CDR3 is TGTGCCAGCAGTTATACAGGGTCAAGGTACGAGCAGTACTTC.

This sequence joins TRBV6-5 and TRBJ2-1, with TRBD1 identical over 9 bases. The germline gives CDR1 MNHEY, CDR2 SVGAGI. Trimming took 2 bases from V and 5 from J; bases not matched to a gene: 4. This CDR3 comprises 15 residues. In DNA, the CDR3 is TGTGCCAGCAGTTACGACAGGGGGAAGAACAATGAGCAGTTCTTC. Amino acid sequence: CASSYDRGKNNEQFF.

The table lists this clonotype with a few counts. The chain links TRBV9 to TRBJ2-3, with 7 nucleotides matching TRBD2. Germline V gene lookup returns CDR1 SGDLS and CDR2 YYNGEE. Trimming took 2 bases from V and 5 from J; bases not matched to a gene: 5. There are 14 residues in the CDR3. CDR3 sequence: CASSVGREKDTQYF. The CDR3 DNA sequence: TGTGCCAGCAGCGTTGGGCGGGAGAAAGATACGCAGTATTTT.

This clonotype was counted a few times. V is TRBV20-1 and J is TRBJ1-4, with 8 bases that match TRBD1. CDR1 is DFQATT, CDR2 SNEGSKA, per germline (reference sequence). Germline trimming cut 2 bases from V and 7 bases from J; bases unmatched to any gene: 9. There are 15 residues in the CDR3. CDR3 nucleotides: TGCAGTGCTAGACCAATACAGGGGGTTGGTGAAAAACTGTTTTTT. Encoded protein: CSARPIQGVGEKLFF.

This clonotype was observed a few times. The chain carries TRBV6-1 and TRBJ1-1; D not certain. The germline V gene encodes CDR1 MNHNS and CDR2 SASEGT. V dropped 4 bases and J dropped 7 bases, with 10 bases sitting between them. The CDR3 is 12 amino acids. As DNA, the CDR3 is TGTGCCAGCAGTGCCAGCAGGCTTGAAGCTTTCTTT. The encoded protein is CASSASRLEAFF.

This clonotype turned up a few times. The chain uses TRBV20-1 and TRBJ2-5; tentatively, D is TRBD1 or TRBD2 (5 bases each). Trimming pared 0 bases from V and 4 bases from J, leaving 15 bases between. Germline CDR1 reads DFQATT; CDR2 reads SNEGSKA (reference sequence). This CDR3 has 15 amino acids. DNA of the CDR3: TGCAGTGCTAGAGACCCGTCAGGGACGGGAGAGACCCAGTACTTC. This encodes CSARDPSGTGETQYF.

This clonotype was counted ten times or more. This chain joins TRBV6-4 and TRBJ1-1, with TRBD1 as a possible D gene (6 bases). CDR1 is MRHNA and CDR2 is SNTAGT in the germline V gene. The CDR3 is 13 residues long. Trimming removed 3 bases at V and 3 bases at J, with 8 bases between. DNA of the CDR3: TGTGCCAGCAGTGAGGACAGCTACACTGAAGCTTTCTTT. This encodes CASSEDSYTEAFF.

This clonotype was observed many times. The chain combines TRBV16 with TRBJ2-7; no reliable D call. The germline gives CDR1 KGHSY, CDR2 FQNENV. The CDR3 loop spans 14 amino acids. The ends were cut back, 4 bases at V and 3 bases at J, with 13 bases in the middle. The DNA for the CDR3 is TGTGCCAGCAGCCCGCCGGACGCCCGCTACGAGCAGTACTTC. Translation gives CASSPPDARYEQYF. The full variable domain, completed using reference TRBV16 and TRBJ2-7, is GEEVAQTPKHLVRGEGQKAKLYCAPIKGHSYVFWYQQVLKNEFKFLISFQNENVFDETGMPKERFSAKCLPNSPCSLEIQATKLEDSAVYFCASSPPDARYEQYFGPGTRLTVT.

The chain couples TRBV6-6 to TRBJ2-7, with 10 bases fitting TRBD1. V was pared by 8 bases and J by 4 bases, with 5 bases of the junction left unmatched. The CDR3 extends over 13 amino acids. Germline V CDR1 and CDR2: MNHNY, SVGAGI (reference sequence). CDR3 sequence reads: CASARDRGYEQYF. The CDR3 DNA sequence: TGTGCCAGCGCCCGGGACAGGGGTTACGAGCAGTACTTC.

In nucleotides, the CDR3 is TGCAGTGCCATGAGACTAGCGGGAGGGGACGAGCAGTACTTC. It is translated as CSAMRLAGGDEQYF. V is TRBV20-1 and J is TRBJ2-7, with 14 positions matching TRBD2. This CDR3 is built from 14 residues. J was trimmed by 5 bases and V by 6 bases; bases with no gene match: 6. Germline V gives CDR1 DFQATT, CDR2 SNEGSKA (reference sequence).

This clonotype appeared a few times. The V gene is TRBV9, the J gene TRBJ1-1; D is ambiguous. The CDR3 is 13 amino acids. The germline V and J ends were trimmed by 0 bases and 6 bases, with 9 bases remaining between them. Germline-derived CDR1 and CDR2 are SGDLS and YYNGEE. The CDR3 is CASSVGGVAEAFF. CDR3 sequence (DNA): TGTGCCAGCAGCGTAGGGGGAGTGGCTGAAGCTTTCTTT.

This sequence joins TRBV3-1 and TRBJ2-2; no clear D. This CDR3 has 11 amino acids. Germline CDR1 reads LGHDT; CDR2 reads YNNKEL (reference sequence). Trimming pared 4 bases from V and 7 bases from J, leaving 4 bases between. CDR3 DNA: TGTGCCAGCAGCCCGGACGGGGAGCTGTTTTTT. Translated: CASSPDGELFF.

The V call is TRBV6-1, the J call TRBJ2-7; no reliable D call. CDR3 length: 12 residues. Germline V gene lookup returns CDR1 MNHNS and CDR2 SASEGT. V shed 7 bases and J shed 3 bases, with 10 bases lying between them. Here the CDR3 reads CASTDTGYEQYF. CDR3 coding DNA: TGTGCCAGCACGGATACCGGCTACGAGCAGTACTTC.

This chain connects TRBV20-1 to TRBJ2-3, with 8 bases identical to TRBD1. Germline trimming cut 6 bases from V and 0 bases from J; bases unmatched to any gene: 8. The CDR3 loop spans 15 amino acids. Germline V gives CDR1 DFQATT, CDR2 SNEGSKA (reference sequence). In DNA, the CDR3 is TGCAGTGCAGGCAGGACAGGGACTAGCACAGATACGCAGTATTTT. It encodes CSAGRTGTSTDTQYF.

The J gene is TRBJ2-1, the V gene TRBV5-4, with 10 bases fitting TRBD1. This CDR3 is built from 16 residues. The germline V gene has CDR1 SGHNT and CDR2 YYREEE (reference sequence). Trimming at V came to 4 bases and at J to 5 bases, leaving 9 bases not matched to a gene. CDR3 nucleotide sequence: TGTGCCAGCAGCCCGTCTGGGACAGGGGCCCACAATGAGCAGTTCTTC. It encodes CASSPSGTGAHNEQFF.

The table lists this clonotype with a count of one. The J gene is TRBJ2-4, the V gene TRBV28; 7 bases align to TRBD1. Germline-derived CDR1 and CDR2 are MDHEN and SYDVKM. V gave up 6 bases and J gave up 6 bases; unmatched junction bases: 17. The CDR3 length is 17 residues. CDR3 protein: CASSPYTDRDRGNIQYF. CDR3 nucleotide sequence: TGTGCCAGCAGCCCCTATACAGACCGGGACAGAGGAAACATTCAGTACTTC.

This clonotype was observed many times. V gene TRBV10-3 combines with J gene TRBJ1-1, with D hard to call. This CDR3 has 13 amino acids. Looked up from germline, CDR1 is ENHRY and CDR2 is SYGVKD. V lost 2 bases and J lost 6, with 10 bases in between. In nucleotides, the CDR3 is TGTGCCATCAGTGAGCAGGTCTGGGCTGAAGCTTTCTTT. It encodes CAISEQVWAEAFF.

V and J are TRBV7-8 and TRBJ2-3; 8 bases fit TRBD1. V trimming: 1 base; J trimming: 3 bases; junction bases outside the gene matches: 3. The CDR3 totals 15 residues. Germline CDR1 is SGHVS and CDR2 is FQNEAQ. The CDR3 sequence is CASSLGQGWTDTQYF. The CDR3 bases are TGTGCCAGCAGCTTAGGACAGGGGTGGACAGATACGCAGTATTTT.

This CDR3 is CSARLLAYEQYF. The CDR3, as DNA: TGCAGTGCTAGACTACTAGCCTACGAGCAGTACTTC. V usage is TRBV20-1 and J usage is TRBJ2-7, with D perhaps matching TRBD2 (5 bases). Germline values: CDR1 DFQATT, CDR2 SNEGSKA (reference sequence). Trimming pared 2 bases from V and 2 bases from J, leaving 7 bases between. The CDR3 has 12 residues.

This clonotype was detected only a few times. The chain combines TRBV12-3 or TRBV12-4 with TRBJ2-1; 9 bases match TRBD2. The CDR3 is made up of 21 amino acids. J gave up 1 base and V 6 bases, and 22 bases lay outside the gene matches. Here the CDR3 DNA reads TGTGCCAGCAGGATACGGACAAGAGGACTAGCGCTAGCTCGGTCCTACAATGAGCAGTTCTTC. Protein product: CASRIRTRGLALARSYNEQFF.